This TCR beta chain stems from a study of blood T cell repertoires in COVID-19. Study-level background: PBMCs, B-cell-depleted T cells, or T cells provided the cDNA or gDNA that made up the material.

Each participant's cohort was designated according to participant-reported clinical history. Donors in Cohort 3 counted as recovered after two negative PCRs, clearance, or symptom resolution. The authors' processing: By means of reference gene primer amplification, nucleated cell counts were estimated. Sequencing used immunoSEQ multiplex PCR; TCRdb keeps in-frame clones, though not all of them. From that table come the V and J calls and clone size; the DNA was used to work out D and trimming. This sample carries some 150,000 clones, 75% to 85% of them seen once, and the ten largest clones take 15%. The source of this sequence is a man between 45 and 60 years old who had recovered from COVID-19. The sequencing sample was made of PBMCs or T cells enriched from blood (not recorded which).

CDR3 nucleotides: TGTGCCAGCTCGTTGACAGTCAACTCCTACGAGCAGTACTTC. Translating gives CASSLTVNSYEQYF. This chain links TRBV18 with TRBJ2-7; D perhaps matches TRBD1 (5 bases). This CDR3 region has 14 residues. V gave up 6 bases and J gave up 0 bases, with 12 bases separating them. Per germline, CDR1 KGHSH and CDR2 LQKENI.